These 17 T cell receptor beta chains came from one sample sequenced in a study of vaccination and CD4 T cells after COVID-19 (dated by TCRdb to the early 2020s). No antigens are known for them. The treatment or condition label corresponds to: roughly 11-day PBMC culture with coronavirus spike peptide pools or control peptides (ViraFEST assay). To prepare the library, PCR was applied. Sequencing was performed on an Illumina iSeq 100. TCR sequencing of DNA from cultured CD4+ T cells used the Oncomine TCR Beta short-read assay at the Johns Hopkins FTIC core. TCRdb reanalyzed the raw reads on its own, using fastp at Q25 for trimming and MiXCR for clone calling, and kept in-frame beta chains. Rows with a matching CDR3 protein are joined into one entry that keeps the most common DNA and genes. Recorded for this sample are just under 20,000 distinct CDR3 sequences; roughly 45% of them occurred a single time. Together, the top ten hold roughly 25% of the sample.

The starting material was CD4+ T cells from blood, cultured in vitro, obtained before SARS-CoV-2 vaccination. These receptors originate from a human donor who had recovered from COVID-19.

This clonotype was seen only a few times. The chain uses TRBV30 and TRBJ2-5, with D possibly called TRBD1 or TRBD2 (6 bases each). In germline, CDR1 is GTSNPN, CDR2 SVGIG (reference sequence). V lost 0 bases to trimming and J lost 5 bases, with 13 bases between them. The CDR3 sequence is 14 residues long. As DNA, the CDR3 is TGTGCCTGGAGTGTTGGGGGGCTAGGGGAGACCCAGTACTTC. Its translation is CAWSVGGLGETQYF.

This chain connects TRBV20-1 to TRBJ2-5; 12 nucleotides agree with TRBD2. Germline CDR1 and CDR2: DFQATT and SNEGSKA (reference sequence). There are 14 residues in the CDR3. After removal of 3 bases from V and 3 bases from J, the junction contained 2 bases not matched to a gene. CDR3 sequence: CSASLAGGKETQYF. In DNA, the CDR3 is TGCAGTGCTAGTCTAGCGGGGGGGAAAGAGACCCAGTACTTC.

The chain carries TRBV10-3 and TRBJ2-3, with 13 bases aligning to TRBD2. Germline V CDR1 and CDR2: ENHRY, SYGVKD. The V gene end was trimmed by 8 bases and the J gene end by 4 bases; junction bases not matched to a gene: 6. CDR3 size: 15 residues. The DNA for the CDR3 is TGTGCCATCCGGACTAGCGGGAGTGTCTCAGATACGCAGTATTTT. The encoded protein is CAIRTSGSVSDTQYF.

The chain has TRBV21-1 and TRBJ2-6; the table calls TRBD1, which could not be checked here. TRBV21-1 is reported as a pseudogene. The CDR3 is 20 amino acids. The CDR3, as DNA: TGTGCCAGCAGCGTCCATCCCCGGGACAGGAATCGCTCTGGGGCCAACGTCCTGACTTTC. Its protein product is CASSVHPRDRNRSGANVLTF.

V usage is TRBV2 and J usage is TRBJ1-2, with unresolved D. This CDR3 contains 15 residues. V dropped 5 bases and J dropped 0 bases, with 13 bases sitting between them. In germline, CDR1 is SNHLY, CDR2 FYNNEI. CDR3 residues: CASSPGLIANYGYTF. In DNA, the CDR3 is TGTGCCAGCAGTCCCGGGCTAATAGCTAACTATGGCTACACCTTC. Using reference TRBV2 and TRBJ1-2 for the parts outside the CDR3, the full variable domain is EPEVTQTPSHQVTQMGQEVILRCVPISNHLYFYWYRQILGQKVEFLVSFYNNEISEKSEIFDDQFSVERPDGSNFTLKIRSTKLEDSAMYFCASSPGLIANYGYTFGSGTRLTVV.

V is TRBV6-2 or TRBV6-3 and J is TRBJ2-3; D ambiguous. Deletions cut 6 bases from V and 4 bases from J, with 20 bases between. The CDR3 is 16 residues long. The V gene's germline CDR1 is MNHEY and CDR2 SVGEGT. CDR3 DNA: TGTGCCAGCAGCCGTCGACTGGCTGATTCGCCAGATACGCAGTATTTT. Translating it yields CASSRRLADSPDTQYF.

The rearrangement links TRBV30 to TRBJ1-2; no reliable D call. Trimming shortened V by 0 bases and J by 2 bases, and 7 bases separated the two germline ends. CDR3 size: 13 residues. Germline V gene lookup returns CDR1 GTSNPN and CDR2 SVGIG (reference sequence). The DNA for the CDR3 is TGTGCCTGGAGTGTATTACAGAACTATGGCTACACCTTC. This encodes CAWSVLQNYGYTF.

The rearrangement links TRBV20-1 to TRBJ1-5, with TRBD1 matching 7 bases. The CDR3 is 15 residues long. V trimming: 3 bases; J trimming: 6 bases; junction bases outside the gene matches: 11. Germline-derived CDR1 and CDR2 are DFQATT and SNEGSKA (reference sequence). In DNA form, the CDR3 reads TGCAGTGCTAGTCCCTCGGGCAGGGGGATTCAGCCCCAGCATTTT. Translated, it gives CSASPSGRGIQPQHF.

The V call is TRBV28, the J call TRBJ1-5; 9 positions match TRBD1. V shed 6 bases, J shed 3 bases, and the junction held 9 bases outside the gene matches. The CDR3 totals 16 residues. Germline V lookup: CDR1 MDHEN, CDR2 SYDVKM. CDR3 residues: CASSPPGQGSNQPQHF. The CDR3, as DNA: TGTGCCAGCAGCCCCCCCGGACAGGGGTCCAATCAGCCCCAGCATTTT. The whole variable domain, remainder taken from reference TRBV28 and TRBJ1-5, is DVKVTQSSRYLVKRTGEKVFLECVQDMDHENMFWYRQDPGLGLRLIYFSYDVKMKEKGDIPEGYSVSREKKERFSLILESASTNQTSMYLCASSPPGQGSNQPQHFGDGTRLSIL.

This clonotype was detected only a few times. Written as DNA, the CDR3 is TGTGCCAGCAGCTTAGCGGGAGGGCCATTTGATGAGCAGTTCTTC. It encodes CASSLAGGPFDEQFF. The V and J genes are TRBV7-2 and TRBJ2-1; 7 nucleotides align to TRBD2. CDR1 and CDR2 (germline): SGHTA, FQGNSA. The CDR3 extends over 15 amino acids. With 0 bases clipped from V and 8 bases from J, the junction kept 7 bases outside the gene matches.

V is TRBV2 and J is TRBJ2-5; TRBD2 matches at 16 bases. Germline assignment: CDR1 SNHLY and CDR2 FYNNEI. The CDR3 totals 16 residues. The V and J ends lost 6 bases and 5 bases, in that order; junction bases with no gene match: 6. CDR3 DNA sequence: TGTGCCAGCAGCGGGACTAGCGGGGGGGCCGGGGAGACCCAGTACTTC. It specifies CASSGTSGGAGETQYF.

This chain links TRBV28 with TRBJ1-2, with D maybe TRBD1 (5 bases). V was clipped by 4 bases and J by 7 bases, with 16 bases between them. Germline V lookup: CDR1 MDHEN, CDR2 SYDVKM. The CDR3 covers 14 residues. CDR3 bases: TGTGCCAGCAGTTCCGGGGGGGTAGGGAGTGGCTACACCTTC. This translates into CASSSGGVGSGYTF.

The V gene is TRBV27, the J gene TRBJ2-3, with D hard to call. V was pared by 1 base and J by 0 bases, with 5 bases between. This CDR3 region has 14 residues. Germline assignment: CDR1 MNHEY and CDR2 SMNVEV (reference sequence). The CDR3 DNA reads TGTGCCAGCAGTTTATTCGACAGCACAGATACGCAGTATTTT. It codes for CASSLFDSTDTQYF.

This clonotype was seen a few times. This chain uses TRBV6-1 with TRBJ1-2; D gene ambiguous. This CDR3 region has 14 residues. V was clipped by 1 base and J by 8 bases, with 14 bases between them. The germline V gene encodes CDR1 MNHNS and CDR2 SASEGT. In DNA, the CDR3 is TGTGCCAGCAGTGAAGGCGATAATCTAAGGGGCTACACCTTC. It codes for CASSEGDNLRGYTF.

The genes are TRBV2 and TRBJ1-1; D is unresolved. Germline V lookup: CDR1 SNHLY, CDR2 FYNNEI. The CDR3 sequence is 12 residues long. The V gene lost 1 base and the J gene lost 3 bases, with 3 bases spanning the gap. This CDR3 reads CASSEGYTEAFF. CDR3 sequence (DNA): TGTGCCAGCAGTGAAGGATACACTGAAGCTTTCTTT.

V usage is TRBV5-1 and J usage is TRBJ2-7; D is tentatively TRBD1 or TRBD2 (7 bases each). The CDR3 extends over 15 amino acids. Germline assignment: CDR1 SGHRS and CDR2 YFSETQ. V gave up 6 bases and J gave up 3 bases, with 19 bases separating them. The CDR3 bases are TGCGCCAGCACCCCCGCAGGGGGGGCGCACTACGAGCAGTACTTC. The encoded protein is CASTPAGGAHYEQYF.

This clonotype was seen a few times. This chain uses TRBV20-1 with TRBJ1-2; a weak D match, TRBD1 (5 bases). CDR3 length: 14 amino acids. V lost 1 base to trimming and J lost 5 bases, with 14 bases between them. Germline assignment: CDR1 DFQATT and CDR2 SNEGSKA (reference sequence). CDR3 loop: CSARASGTQYGYTF. CDR3 sequence (DNA): TGCAGTGCTAGAGCCAGCGGGACTCAGTATGGCTACACCTTC.